Listed below are T cell receptor beta chains from one sample, sequenced in a study of T cells after yellow fever vaccination. A single record per CDR3 protein comes from TCRdb applying MiXCR to the 5' RACE reads. The table records 600,000 to 750,000 distinct CDR3 sequences, around 12% of them present only once. Sequenced material: PBMCs, taken on the day of the yellow fever booster vaccination. All receptors derive from a man aged 25 to 40 who received the YFV17D yellow fever vaccine. CDR3s include the opening cysteine and the closing phenylalanine or tryptophan. The D gene is left open where the match is weak. Size values are once, few and many counts, or a class for expanded clones, and some rows have none.

d_call,v_call,clone_size,j_call,cdr3_nt,cdr3_aa
TRBD2,TRBV27,.,TRBJ2-1,TGTGCCAGCAGTTCCATAGCGGGAGACAACTATGAGCAGTTCTTC,CASSSIAGDNYEQFF
TRBD1,TRBV18,.,TRBJ2-5,TGTGCCAGCTCCGCCGGGACAGGGTTGGAGACCCAGTACTTC,CASSAGTGLETQYF
TRBD2,TRBV12-3/TRBV12-4,many,TRBJ2-1,TGTGCCAGCACCAGCGGGATCCACGAGCAGTTCTTC,CASTSGIHEQFF
TRBD2,TRBV5-5,.,TRBJ2-5,TGTGCCAGCAGCTCCGAGCGGGAGGGCCTAGGGGAGACCCAGTACTTC,CASSSEREGLGETQYF
.,TRBV29-1,.,TRBJ1-1,TGCAGCTCAGGACTCGGGCGGAACACTGAAGCTTTCTTT,CSSGLGRNTEAFF
TRBD2,TRBV5-6,few,TRBJ2-3,TGTGCCAGCAGCAGGGGACTAGCGGATAACCCCACAGATACGCAGTATTTT,CASSRGLADNPTDTQYF
.,TRBV18,few,TRBJ2-2,TGTGCCAGCTCACCAGACAGTCACACCGGGGAGCTGTTTTTT,CASSPDSHTGELFF
TRBD2,TRBV15,.,TRBJ2-3,TGTGCCACCAGCAGATCCCCGACTAGCGCAGATACGCAGTATTTT,CATSRSPTSADTQYF
.,TRBV28,.,TRBJ1-2,TGTGCCAGCAGTTTGGCCGGGACCACAAAGGGCTATGGCTACACCTTC,CASSLAGTTKGYGYTF
.,TRBV11-1,few,TRBJ2-5,TGTGCCAGCAGCGGGATGGAGGGAGCGTTCGGGGAGACCCAGTACTTC,CASSGMEGAFGETQYF
.,TRBV10-2,few,TRBJ2-7,TGCGCCAGCAGTGAGGCAGATCGGATGGAGCAGTACTTC,CASSEADRMEQYF
TRBD2,TRBV25-1,.,TRBJ2-3,TGTGCCAGCAGTGGCTTAGCGGGGGTCACAGATACGCAGTATTTT,CASSGLAGVTDTQYF
.,TRBV5-1,few,TRBJ1-5,TGCGCCAGCAGCGGAGCAGGGGGCAATCAGCCCCAGCATTTT,CASSGAGGNQPQHF
TRBD2,TRBV10-1,few,TRBJ2-7,TGCGCCAGCAGTGAACTAGCGGGAGCCACTACCTACGAGCAGTACTTC,CASSELAGATTYEQYF
.,TRBV5-1,many,TRBJ2-1,TGCGCCAGCAGCACCGGGGCTATGAGTGTTGAGCAGTTCTTC,CASSTGAMSVEQFF
TRBD2,TRBV7-2,few,TRBJ2-7,TGTGCCAGCAGTCTAGCCGGGGGGTCGGGCGAGCAGTACTTC,CASSLAGGSGEQYF
TRBD2,TRBV3-1,many,TRBJ2-7,TGTGCCAGCAGCCGACTAGCGGGCGTGTACGAGCAGTACTTC,CASSRLAGVYEQYF
TRBD2,TRBV5-1,.,TRBJ2-3,TGCGCCAGCAGCTCCGCACAGGGGACTAGCTCGGTAGATACGCAGTATTTT,CASSSAQGTSSVDTQYF
TRBD2,TRBV12-3/TRBV12-4,many,TRBJ2-1,TGTGCCAGCAGTTTAGGGGGACTAGCGGTTAATGAGCAGTTCTTC,CASSLGGLAVNEQFF
.,TRBV27,.,TRBJ2-4,TGTGCCAGCAGATTTGCTCTTCTAGCCAAAAACATTCAGTACTTC,CASRFALLAKNIQYF
.,TRBV11-2,.,TRBJ2-1,TGTGCCAGCAGCTTCCGCGGAATGAATGAGCAGTTCTTC,CASSFRGMNEQFF
TRBD1,TRBV12-3/TRBV12-4,.,TRBJ2-1,TGTGCCAGCAGTCCGACAGGGGGCCCCTACAATGAGCAGTTCTTC,CASSPTGGPYNEQFF
TRBD2,TRBV5-1,many,TRBJ2-7,TGCGCCAGCAGCTTGGGCGGGGGACCCTACGAGCAGTACTTC,CASSLGGGPYEQYF
TRBD2,TRBV7-2,once,TRBJ2-7,TGTGCCAGCAGCCCCCTTTTAGCGGGAGAGGACTCCTACGAGCAGTACTTC,CASSPLLAGEDSYEQYF
.,TRBV20-1,.,TRBJ1-1,TGCAGTGCGGATAGGACGGGGAACACTGAAGCTTTCTTT,CSADRTGNTEAFF
.,TRBV29-1,few,TRBJ1-5,TGCAGCGTTGTTAAGGGGTTGGGTCAGCCCCAGCATTTT,CSVVKGLGQPQHF
TRBD1,TRBV20-1,few,TRBJ2-5,TGCAGTGCTAGAGCTACTCCGGGACAGGGTCCGACGGCCCAGTACTTC,CSARATPGQGPTAQYF
.,TRBV12-3/TRBV12-4,few,TRBJ2-1,TGTGCCAGCAGTTTATTTCTAGTCGGGGCCTACAATGAGCAGTTCTTC,CASSLFLVGAYNEQFF
TRBD1,TRBV6-5,.,TRBJ1-2,TGTGCCAGCAGTTACCTCTCGGGACAGGGGTCTGGCTACACCTTC,CASSYLSGQGSGYTF
.,TRBV5-6,.,TRBJ1-1,TGTGCCAGCAGCTTGGAACAGCTGATGACCACTGAAGCTTTCTTT,CASSLEQLMTTEAFF
TRBD1,TRBV29-1,.,TRBJ2-5,TGCAGCGTTGTACAGGGGGTGTGGGGAGAGACCCAGTACTTC,CSVVQGVWGETQYF
TRBD2,TRBV4-3,few,TRBJ2-1,TGCGCCAGCAGCCAACGGACTAGCGGACCGGAGCAGTTCTTC,CASSQRTSGPEQFF
TRBD1,TRBV12-3/TRBV12-4,.,TRBJ1-2,TGTGCCAGCAGGGGAGGGGGACAGGGTAACGGCTACACCTTC,CASRGGGQGNGYTF
.,TRBV4-3,few,TRBJ1-1,TGCGCCAGCAGCCAAGATGGGGTGCGTTACACTGAAGCTTTCTTT,CASSQDGVRYTEAFF
.,TRBV6-2/TRBV6-3,.,TRBJ2-3,TGTGCCAGCAGACAAACAGATACGCAGTATTTT,CASRQTDTQYF
.,TRBV10-3,.,TRBJ2-3,TGTGCCATCAGTGGGGGACTTTACACAGATACGCAGTATTTT,CAISGGLYTDTQYF
.,TRBV6-5,few,TRBJ2-7,TGTGCCAGCAGTTACCGAGTAGGAGGGTTGGAGGAGCAGTACTTC,CASSYRVGGLEEQYF
TRBD1,TRBV7-8,many,TRBJ2-5,TGTGCCAGCAGGAGGGACAGACAAGAGACCCAGTACTTC,CASRRDRQETQYF
.,TRBV27,many,TRBJ2-1,TGTGCCAGCAGTCCGGCCTACAATGAGCAGTTCTTC,CASSPAYNEQFF
.,TRBV5-1,.,TRBJ2-5,TGCGCCAGCAGTCCCTTATCCGGGGGCTCTGGAGAGACCCAGTACTTC,CASSPLSGGSGETQYF
.,TRBV15,.,TRBJ1-2,TGTGCCACCAGCAGAGTAGGGGGGGGATACTATGGCTACACCTTC,CATSRVGGGYYGYTF
TRBD1,TRBV19,.,TRBJ2-1,TGTGCCAGTAGTATTGGGTGGAGAGGACAGGGTTCCTACAATGAGCAGTTCTTC,CASSIGWRGQGSYNEQFF
TRBD2,TRBV25-1,.,TRBJ2-3,TGTGCCAGCAGTGGATTGGGGCTAGCGGGAGGAGCAGATACGCAGTATTTT,CASSGLGLAGGADTQYF
TRBD2,TRBV20-1,.,TRBJ2-1,TGCAGTGCTAGAGATAATCAGGCGAGACTAGCGGGGAGGGAGCAGTTCTTC,CSARDNQARLAGREQFF
TRBD2,TRBV20-1,few,TRBJ2-7,TGCAGTGCTAGCTGGCTAGCGGGGTCGTACGAGCAGTACTTC,CSASWLAGSYEQYF